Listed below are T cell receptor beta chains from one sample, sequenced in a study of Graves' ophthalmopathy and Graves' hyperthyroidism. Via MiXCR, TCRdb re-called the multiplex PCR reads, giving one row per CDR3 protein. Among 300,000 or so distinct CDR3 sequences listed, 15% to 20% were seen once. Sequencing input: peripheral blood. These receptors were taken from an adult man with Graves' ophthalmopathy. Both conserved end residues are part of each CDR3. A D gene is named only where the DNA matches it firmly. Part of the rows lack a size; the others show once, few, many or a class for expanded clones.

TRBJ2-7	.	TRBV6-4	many	TGTGCCAGCATATCTTACGGGTCGACCTACGAGCAGTACTTC	CASISYGSTYEQYF
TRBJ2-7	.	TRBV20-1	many	TGCAGTGCTCCGGGACTGTCGGCCGAGCAGTACTTC	CSAPGLSAEQYF
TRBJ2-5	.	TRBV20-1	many	TGCAGTGCTAGGATTCCGCCGGGGGCTAGCGTTCAAGAGACCCAGTACTTC	CSARIPPGASVQETQYF
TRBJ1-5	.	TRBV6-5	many	TGTGCCAGCGTTCGGGATCCGAGCAATCAGCCCCAGCATTTT	CASVRDPSNQPQHF
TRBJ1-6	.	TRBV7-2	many	TGTGCCAGCAGCTTAGTTTTGTACGGGAGCTCCTATAATTCACCCCTCCACTTT	CASSLVLYGSSYNSPLHF
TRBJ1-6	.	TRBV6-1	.	TGTGCCAGCAGTGAACAGGATGGGAATTCACCCCTCCACTTT	CASSEQDGNSPLHF
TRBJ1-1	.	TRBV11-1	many	TGTGCCAGCAGCTCCCGGGAGAGCCTGTTGAGGACTGAAGCTTTCTTT	CASSSRESLLRTEAFF
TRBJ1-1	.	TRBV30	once	TGTGCCTGGAGTCGTCTGCTTAACACTGAAGCTTTCTTT	CAWSRLLNTEAFF
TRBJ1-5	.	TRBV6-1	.	TGTGCCAGCAGTGAAGAATGGGGTTGGGGGCCCCAGCATTTT	CASSEEWGWGPQHF
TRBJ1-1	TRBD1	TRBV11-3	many	TGTGCCAGCAGCTTCGGACAGGAATATGAAGCTTTCTTT	CASSFGQEYEAFF
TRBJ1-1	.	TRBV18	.	TGTGCCAGCTCACCGCGGGGTTCGAACACTGAAGCTTTCTTT	CASSPRGSNTEAFF
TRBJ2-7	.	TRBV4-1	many	TGCGCCAGCAGTCCATACAGGGCCTACGAGCAGTACTTC	CASSPYRAYEQYF
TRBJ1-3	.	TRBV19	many	TGTGCCAGTAGTCATGAATCTCCGGCCTCCTCTGGAAACACCATATATTTT	CASSHESPASSGNTIYF